This record concerns one TCR beta chain sequence. The antigen is not known. This specimen comes from a study of human T cells and chemical hapten exposure. Background on the study: Weekly diphenylcyclopropenone doses were given to patients' scalps across the roughly 25-week study.

CDR3 length equals 17 residues. CDR1 is LGHDT, CDR2 YNNKEL, per germline (reference sequence). V shed 4 bases and J 2 bases; nucleotides not matched to a gene: 10. This sample's time point: pre-sensitization, week 0. The treatment denotes: therapeutic diphenylcyclopropenone sensitization with weekly scalp DPC. General study findings and limits: A positive correlation with patch test score was found for PT1 expanded TCR counts.

The library attached unique molecular identifiers to individual cDNA molecules. Per the study methods: A typical sample had around 90,000 TCRs, with about 23,224 to 750,000 overall. TCRdb re-called the RACE reads through MiXCR, storing one row per CDR3 protein. It is TCRdb's table, rather than the study itself, that gives the V and J calls and clone size. The sample includes around 380,000 distinct CDR3 sequences, about 5% of them seen just once. The chain employs TRBV3-1 and TRBJ2-3, with TRBD2 matching over 9 bases. The sample consisted of whole blood, taken in connection with sensitization to the hapten diphenylcyclopropenone (DPC). This receptor was obtained from a woman in her late teens or twenties with alopecia areata. Some clones in this sample may be carry-over from other donors' samples. The CDR3 sequence is CASSPRGPSGATDTQYF. DNA for the CDR3: TGTGCCAGCAGCCCGAGGGGGCCTAGCGGGGCCACAGATACGCAGTATTTT.